Sequencing of this T cell receptor (beta chain) was carried out in a study of T-cell reconstitution after alpha-beta-depleted transplantation in children (dated by TCRdb to about 2016). For context, the study as a whole: The study quantitatively tracked T-cell immune reconstitution after TCRalphabeta/CD19-depleted allogeneic hematopoietic cell transplantation in children using TCR repertoire profiling.

General study outcomes and caveats: About two months after transplant, the apparently early recovery of alphabetaT-cell counts reportedly depended on just several hundred clones that had expanded rapidly and came from non-depleted graft cells. In some patients, high TCRbeta diversity at day 60 was attributed to recipient T cells and intrathymic progenitors that had survived conditioning. Hyperexpanded clone frequencies declined over subsequent months; after one year, T-cell counts and TCRbeta diversity were mostly attributed to newly produced T cells.

This clonotype has only a few counts. What this receptor recognizes is not known. No base quality information exists; no much larger clone differs at one position. Via the germline V gene, CDR1 is MGHDK and CDR2 SYGVNS. The CDR3 contains 14 residues, cysteine and phenylalanine counted. The entry retains the CDR3 DNA only, 42 bases that are in frame from base 1. V and J are truncated by 3 bases and 2 bases respectively, leaving an intervening sequence of 5 bases. The label giving this sample's treatment or condition can be read as: allogeneic hematopoietic cell transplantation with graft depleted of TCRalphabeta T cells and CD19 B cells. TCRalphabeta/CD19-depleted allogeneic hematopoietic cell grafts were given to the transplant recipients, all of whom were children. The library was obtained by PCR. The sample was run on an Illumina HiSeq 2500. Molecular barcoding was employed in the preparation of TCR libraries, with unique molecular identifiers being used to normalize TCRbeta repertoire quantification. The public sequencing data were trimmed at Q25 with fastp and processed into clonotypes with MiXCR by TCRdb, which kept only in-frame beta chains. Rows are unified per CDR3 protein, each entry keeping the most common DNA and genes. Here the sample has about 870,000 distinct CDR3 sequences; about 16% occur a single time. The leading ten clones occupy roughly 4.8% of the sample.

The starting material was PBMCs, mostly from graft donor cells, obtained 360 days after TCRalphabeta/CD19-depleted stem cell transplant. This receptor was taken from a male patient younger than 18 who had a stem cell transplant for acute lymphoblastic leukemia, so the T cells may come from the graft donor. This chain joins TRBV25-1 to TRBJ2-6; no D gene can be assigned with confidence. In nucleotide form, the sequence is TGTGCCAGCAGTGACAGTCCTGGGGCCAACGTCCTGACTTTC. Protein translation: CASSDSPGANVLTF.